This T cell receptor (beta chain) is drawn from a study of blood T cell repertoires in COVID-19. In the study overall: Acute-phase and convalescent COVID-19 samples originated in the United States, Italy and Spain. PBMCs, B-cell-depleted T cells, or T cells provided the cDNA or gDNA that made up the material.

In the authors' workflow: Amplification with reference gene primers provided the estimates of nucleated cell counts. The protocol was immunoSEQ multiplex PCR, while the TCRdb copy is restricted to in-frame clones and leaves out a portion. The V and J calls and the clone size are those of that table, but D and trimming were determined from the DNA. Of about 170,000 clones listed, less than 85% are singletons. Allocation to cohorts depended on clinical history reported by the participants. The J segment lost 4 bases and the V segment lost 3 bases, leaving 8 bases of the junction unmatched. The CDR3 has 16 residues. Germline V gives CDR1 LNHDA, CDR2 SQIVND (reference sequence).

The receptor's source is a man aged 45-60 years who had recovered from COVID-19. The sequenced sample consisted of PBMCs or T cells enriched from blood (not recorded which). This chain connects TRBV19 to TRBJ1-2; TRBD1 aligns across 10 bases. CDR3 residues: CASSMGDRGRSYGYTF. In nucleotides, the CDR3 is TGTGCCAGTAGTATGGGAGACAGGGGGCGTAGCTATGGCTACACCTTC. Filled out from reference TRBV19 and TRBJ1-2, the complete variable domain reads DGGITQSPKYLFRKEGQNVTLSCEQNLNHDAMYWYRQDPGQGLRLIYYSQIVNDFQKGDIAEGYSVSREKKESFPLTVTSAQKNPTAFYLCASSMGDRGRSYGYTFGSGTRLTVV.